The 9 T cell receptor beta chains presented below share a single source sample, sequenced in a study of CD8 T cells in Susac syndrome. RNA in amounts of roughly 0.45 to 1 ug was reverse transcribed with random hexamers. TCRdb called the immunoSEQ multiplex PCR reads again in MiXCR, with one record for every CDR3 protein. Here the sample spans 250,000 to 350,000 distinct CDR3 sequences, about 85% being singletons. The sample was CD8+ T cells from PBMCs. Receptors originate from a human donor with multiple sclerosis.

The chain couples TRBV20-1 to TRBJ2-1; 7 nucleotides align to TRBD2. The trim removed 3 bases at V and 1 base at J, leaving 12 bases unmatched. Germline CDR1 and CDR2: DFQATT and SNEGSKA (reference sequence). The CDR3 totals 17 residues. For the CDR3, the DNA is TGCAGTGCTAGCAGATCGGGGCGGGAGAATTCCTACAATGAGCAGTTCTTC. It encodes CSASRSGRENSYNEQFF.

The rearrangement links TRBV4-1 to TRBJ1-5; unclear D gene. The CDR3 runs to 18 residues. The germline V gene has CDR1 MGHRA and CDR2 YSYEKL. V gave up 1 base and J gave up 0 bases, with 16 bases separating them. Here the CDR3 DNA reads TGCGCCAGCAGCCAAGGCTCGAACACCCCTTATAGCAATCAGCCCCAGCATTTT. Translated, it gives CASSQGSNTPYSNQPQHF.

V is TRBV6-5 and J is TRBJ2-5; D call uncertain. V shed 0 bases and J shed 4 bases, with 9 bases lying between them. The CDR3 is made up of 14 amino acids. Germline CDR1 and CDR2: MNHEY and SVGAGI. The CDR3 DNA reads TGTGCCAGCAGTTACTCTTCCGATTTAGAGACCCAGTACTTC. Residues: CASSYSSDLETQYF.

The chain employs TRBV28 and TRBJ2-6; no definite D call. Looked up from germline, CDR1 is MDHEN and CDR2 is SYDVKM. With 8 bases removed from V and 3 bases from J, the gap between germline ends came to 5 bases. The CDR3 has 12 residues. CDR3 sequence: CASSHGANVLTF. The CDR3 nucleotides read TGTGCCAGCTCTCATGGGGCCAACGTCCTGACTTTC. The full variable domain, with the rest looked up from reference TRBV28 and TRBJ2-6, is DVKVTQSSRYLVKRTGEKVFLECVQDMDHENMFWYRQDPGLGLRLIYFSYDVKMKEKGDIPEGYSVSREKKERFSLILESASTNQTSMYLCASSHGANVLTFGAGSRLTVL.

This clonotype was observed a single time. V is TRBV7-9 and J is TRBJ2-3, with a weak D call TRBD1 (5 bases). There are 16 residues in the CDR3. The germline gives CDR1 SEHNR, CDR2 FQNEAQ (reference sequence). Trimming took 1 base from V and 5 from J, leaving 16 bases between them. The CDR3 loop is CASSLEGLSPKDTQYF. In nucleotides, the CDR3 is TGTGCCAGCAGCTTAGAGGGGTTAAGCCCCAAAGATACGCAGTATTTT.

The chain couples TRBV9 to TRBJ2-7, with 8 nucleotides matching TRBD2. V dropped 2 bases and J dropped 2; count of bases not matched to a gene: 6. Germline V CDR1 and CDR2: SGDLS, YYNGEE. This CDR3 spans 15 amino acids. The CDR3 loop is CASSVRTSGPYEQYF. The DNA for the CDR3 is TGTGCCAGCAGCGTTAGAACTAGCGGCCCCTACGAGCAGTACTTC.

The CDR3 region is CSARGTSGRAGETQYF. The DNA of the CDR3 is TGCAGTGCTAGGGGGACTAGCGGGAGGGCCGGGGAGACCCAGTACTTC. J is TRBJ2-5 and V is TRBV20-1; the match to TRBD2 covers 16 bases. The CDR3 loop spans 16 amino acids. The trim removed 3 bases at V and 5 bases at J, leaving 6 bases unmatched. Germline assignment: CDR1 DFQATT and CDR2 SNEGSKA (reference sequence).

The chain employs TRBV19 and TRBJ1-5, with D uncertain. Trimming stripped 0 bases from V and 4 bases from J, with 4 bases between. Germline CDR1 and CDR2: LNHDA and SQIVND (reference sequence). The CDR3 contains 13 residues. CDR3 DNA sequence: TGTGCCAGTAGTATAGATGGAAATCAGCCCCAGCATTTT. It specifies CASSIDGNQPQHF.

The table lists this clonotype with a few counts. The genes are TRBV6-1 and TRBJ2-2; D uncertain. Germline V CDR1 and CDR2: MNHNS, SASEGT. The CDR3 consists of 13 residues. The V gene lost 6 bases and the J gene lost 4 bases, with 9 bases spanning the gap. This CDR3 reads CASSEYLTGELFF. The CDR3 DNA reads TGTGCCAGCAGCGAGTACCTCACCGGGGAGCTGTTTTTT.